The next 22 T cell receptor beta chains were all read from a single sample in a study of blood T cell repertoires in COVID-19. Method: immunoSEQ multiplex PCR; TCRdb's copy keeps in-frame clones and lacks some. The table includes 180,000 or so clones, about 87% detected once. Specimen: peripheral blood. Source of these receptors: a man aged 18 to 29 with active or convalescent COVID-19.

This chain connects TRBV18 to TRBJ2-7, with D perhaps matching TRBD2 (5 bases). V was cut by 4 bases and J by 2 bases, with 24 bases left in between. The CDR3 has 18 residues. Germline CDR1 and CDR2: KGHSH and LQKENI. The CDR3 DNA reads TGTGCCAGCTCACGAACATTGTCGGGGAACCCCCCGACCTACGAGCAGTACGTC. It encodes CASSRTLSGNPPTYEQYV.

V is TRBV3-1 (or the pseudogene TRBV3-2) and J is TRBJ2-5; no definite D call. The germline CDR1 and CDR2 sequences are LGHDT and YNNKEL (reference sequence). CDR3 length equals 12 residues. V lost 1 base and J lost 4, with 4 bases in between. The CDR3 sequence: CASSQARETQYF. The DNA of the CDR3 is TGTGCCAGCAGCCAAGCGAGAGAGACCCAGTACTTC.

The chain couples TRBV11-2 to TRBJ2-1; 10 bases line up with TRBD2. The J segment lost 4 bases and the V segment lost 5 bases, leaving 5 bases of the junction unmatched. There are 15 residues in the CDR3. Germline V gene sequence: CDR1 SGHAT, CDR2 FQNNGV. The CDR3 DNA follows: TGTGCCAGCAGCACCACTAGCGGGAATTACAATGAGCAGTTCTTC. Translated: CASSTTSGNYNEQFF.

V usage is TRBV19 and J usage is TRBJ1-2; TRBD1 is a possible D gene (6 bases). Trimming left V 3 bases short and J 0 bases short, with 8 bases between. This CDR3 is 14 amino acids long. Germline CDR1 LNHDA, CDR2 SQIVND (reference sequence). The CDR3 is CASSIGQTNYGYTF. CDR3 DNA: TGTGCCAGTAGTATTGGACAGACTAACTATGGCTACACCTTC.

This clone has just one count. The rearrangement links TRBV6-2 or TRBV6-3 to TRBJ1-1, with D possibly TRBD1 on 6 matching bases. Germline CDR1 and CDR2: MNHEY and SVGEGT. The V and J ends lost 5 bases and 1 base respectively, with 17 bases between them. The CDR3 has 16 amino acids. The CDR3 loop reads CASSKGVGFANTEAFF. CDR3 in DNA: TGTGCCAGCAGTAAGGGGGTGGGTTTTGCGAACACTGAAGCTTTCTTT.

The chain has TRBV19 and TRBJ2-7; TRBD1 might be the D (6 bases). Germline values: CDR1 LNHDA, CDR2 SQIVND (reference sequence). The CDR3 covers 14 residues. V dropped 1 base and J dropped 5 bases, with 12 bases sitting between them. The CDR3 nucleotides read TGTGCCAGTAGTATAGGTCAGGGGTCGAACGAGCAGTACTTC. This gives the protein CASSIGQGSNEQYF.

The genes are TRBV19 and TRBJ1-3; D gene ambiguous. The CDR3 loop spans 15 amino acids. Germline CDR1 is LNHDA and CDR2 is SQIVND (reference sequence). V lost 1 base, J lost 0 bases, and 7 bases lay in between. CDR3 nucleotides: TGTGCCAGTAGTATAGCTGGGAGCTCTGGAAACACCATATATTTT. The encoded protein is CASSIAGSSGNTIYF.

CDR3 protein: CAISESIGTGAGNTIYF. The CDR3, as DNA: TGTGCCATCAGTGAGTCTATAGGCACAGGGGCTGGAAACACCATATATTTT. This rearrangement joins TRBV10-3 to TRBJ1-3; 7 nucleotides agree with TRBD1. This CDR3 region has 17 residues. Germline values: CDR1 ENHRY, CDR2 SYGVKD. Unmatched junction bases numbered 7, after V lost 0 bases and J lost 2 bases.

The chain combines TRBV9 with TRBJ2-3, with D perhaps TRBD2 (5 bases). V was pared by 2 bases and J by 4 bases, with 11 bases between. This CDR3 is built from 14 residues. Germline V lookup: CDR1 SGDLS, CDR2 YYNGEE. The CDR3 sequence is CASSVAGPPDTQYF. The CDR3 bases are TGTGCCAGCAGCGTGGCGGGTCCGCCAGATACGCAGTATTTT.

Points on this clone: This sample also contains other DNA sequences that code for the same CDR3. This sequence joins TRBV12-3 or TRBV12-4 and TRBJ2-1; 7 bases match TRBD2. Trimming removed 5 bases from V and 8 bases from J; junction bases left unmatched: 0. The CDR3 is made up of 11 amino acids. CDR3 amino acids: CASSRGDEQFF. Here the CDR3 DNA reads TGTGCCAGCAGTCGGGGGGATGAGCAGTTCTTC.

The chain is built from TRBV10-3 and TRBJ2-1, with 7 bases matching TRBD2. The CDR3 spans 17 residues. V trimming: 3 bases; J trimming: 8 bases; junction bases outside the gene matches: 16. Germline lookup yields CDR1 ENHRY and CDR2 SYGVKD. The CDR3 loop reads CAISDPRASGGGDEQFF. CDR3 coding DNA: TGTGCCATCAGTGACCCCAGAGCTAGCGGAGGAGGCGATGAGCAGTTCTTC.

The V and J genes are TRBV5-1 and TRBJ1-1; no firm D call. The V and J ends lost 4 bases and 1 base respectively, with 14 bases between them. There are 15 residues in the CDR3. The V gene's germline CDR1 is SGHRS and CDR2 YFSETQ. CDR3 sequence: CASSDDDRGNTEAFF. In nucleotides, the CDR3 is TGCGCCAGCAGCGATGACGACCGGGGGAACACTGAAGCTTTCTTT.

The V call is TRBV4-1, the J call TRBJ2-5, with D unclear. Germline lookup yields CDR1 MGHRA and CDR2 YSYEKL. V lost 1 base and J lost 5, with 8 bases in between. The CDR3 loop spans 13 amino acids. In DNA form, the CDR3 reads TGCGCCAGCAGCCAAGCGGTTGCTGAGACCCAGTACTTC. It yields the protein CASSQAVAETQYF.

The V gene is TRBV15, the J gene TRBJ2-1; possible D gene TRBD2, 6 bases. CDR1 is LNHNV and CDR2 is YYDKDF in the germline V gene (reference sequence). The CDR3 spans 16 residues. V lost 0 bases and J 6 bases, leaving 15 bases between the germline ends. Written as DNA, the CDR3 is TGTGCCACCAGCAGAGATCAATGGGGGAGGCCCAATGAGCAGTTCTTC. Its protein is CATSRDQWGRPNEQFF.

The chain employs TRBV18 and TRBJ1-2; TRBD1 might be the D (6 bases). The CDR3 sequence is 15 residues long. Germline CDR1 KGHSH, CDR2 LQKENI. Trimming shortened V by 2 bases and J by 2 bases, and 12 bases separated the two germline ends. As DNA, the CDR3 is TGTGCCAGCTCACCAGCCCCAGGGGACAACTATGGCTACACCTTC. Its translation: CASSPAPGDNYGYTF.

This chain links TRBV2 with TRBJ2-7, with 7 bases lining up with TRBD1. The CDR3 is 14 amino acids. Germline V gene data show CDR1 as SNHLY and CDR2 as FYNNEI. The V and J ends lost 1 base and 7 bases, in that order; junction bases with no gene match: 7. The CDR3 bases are TGTGCCAGCAGTGAAGAGACAGGGCCGGGAGAGCAGTACGTC. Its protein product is CASSEETGPGEQYV.

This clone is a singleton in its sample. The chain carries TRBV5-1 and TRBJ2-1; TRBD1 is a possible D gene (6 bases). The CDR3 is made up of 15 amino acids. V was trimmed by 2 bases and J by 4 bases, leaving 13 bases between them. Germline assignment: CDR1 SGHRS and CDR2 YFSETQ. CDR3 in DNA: TGCGCCAGCAGCTTTCAGGGGCAGGGGTACAATGAGCAGTTCTTC. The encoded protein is CASSFQGQGYNEQFF.

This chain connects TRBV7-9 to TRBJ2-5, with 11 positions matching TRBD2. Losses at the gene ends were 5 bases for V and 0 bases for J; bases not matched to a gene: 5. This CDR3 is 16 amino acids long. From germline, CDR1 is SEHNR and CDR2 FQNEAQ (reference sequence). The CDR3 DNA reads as TGTGCCAGCAGCCTCCAGACTAGCGGGAACCAAGAGACCCAGTACTTC. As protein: CASSLQTSGNQETQYF.

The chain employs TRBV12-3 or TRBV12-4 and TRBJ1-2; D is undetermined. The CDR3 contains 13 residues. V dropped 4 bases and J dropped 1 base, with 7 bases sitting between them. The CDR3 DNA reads TGTGCCAGCAGTTCCTCGGTTAACTATGGCTACACCTTC. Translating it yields CASSSSVNYGYTF.

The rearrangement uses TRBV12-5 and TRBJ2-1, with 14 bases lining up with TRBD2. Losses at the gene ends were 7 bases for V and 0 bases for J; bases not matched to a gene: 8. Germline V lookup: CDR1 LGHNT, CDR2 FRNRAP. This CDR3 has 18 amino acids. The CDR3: CASDPGLAGASSYNEQFF. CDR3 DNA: TGTGCTAGTGATCCGGGACTAGCGGGAGCCAGCTCCTACAATGAGCAGTTCTTC.

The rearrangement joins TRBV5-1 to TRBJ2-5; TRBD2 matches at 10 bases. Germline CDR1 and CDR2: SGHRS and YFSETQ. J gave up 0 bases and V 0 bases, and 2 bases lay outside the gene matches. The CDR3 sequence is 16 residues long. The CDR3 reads CASSLELAGNQETQYF. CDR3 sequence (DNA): TGCGCCAGCAGCTTGGAACTAGCGGGGAACCAAGAGACCCAGTACTTC. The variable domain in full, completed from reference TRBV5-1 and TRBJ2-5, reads KAGVTQTPRYLIKTRGQQVTLSCSPISGHRSVSWYQQTPGQGLQFLFEYFSETQRNKGNFPGRFSGRQFSNSRSEMNVSTLELGDSALYLCASSLELAGNQETQYFGPGTRLLVL.

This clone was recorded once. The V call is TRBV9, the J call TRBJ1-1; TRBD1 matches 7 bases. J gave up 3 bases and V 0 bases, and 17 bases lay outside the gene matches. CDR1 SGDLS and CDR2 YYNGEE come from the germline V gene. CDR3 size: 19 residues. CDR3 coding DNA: TGTGCCAGCAGCGTAGCAGCGGGTGGAATCGGGACAGTTCACACTGAAGCTTTCTTT. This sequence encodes CASSVAAGGIGTVHTEAFF.